A selection of T cell receptor beta chains follows, all from one sample in a study of regulatory T cells in long-lasting Graves disease. From the multiplex PCR reads, TCRdb called clonotypes with MiXCR, one entry per CDR3 protein. The data hold hundreds of thousands of distinct CDR3 sequences, with 9.5% to 15% observed a single time. This sample was shared with a second study, whose subject was T cells in Graves' hyperthyroidism and ophthalmopathy.

This specimen consisted of peripheral blood mononuclear cells (PBMCs), obtained at new diagnosis, from a patient treated with antithyroid drugs. The receptors derive from a woman aged 25 to 45 with Graves disease. CDR3s include the opening cysteine and the closing phenylalanine or tryptophan. D genes are given only for firm matches. Size values are once, few and many counts, or a class for expanded clones, and some rows have none.

v_call,d_call,clone_size,j_call,cdr3_aa,cdr3_nt
TRBV18,-,-,TRBJ2-1,CTSSPPGLPSSYEQFF,TGTACCAGCTCACCACCGGGACTCCCGTCTTCGTATGAGCAGTTCTTC
TRBV10-1,-,few,TRBJ2-5,CASSSLRMGKTQYF,TGCGCCAGCAGTTCACTCCGTATGGGAAAGACCCAGTACTTC
TRBV19,-,few,TRBJ2-1,CASTFSGGLYNEQFF,TGTGCCAGTACCTTTAGCGGAGGCCTTTACAATGAGCAGTTCTTC
TRBV7-6,TRBD1,-,TRBJ2-5,CVSKRTGLIQETQYF,TGTGTCAGTAAGCGGACAGGACTTATCCAAGAGACCCAGTACTTC
TRBV28,-,many,TRBJ2-7,CASSSFLDRTYEQYF,TGTGCCAGCAGTTCTTTCCTTGACAGAACCTACGAGCAGTACTTC
TRBV25-1,-,-,TRBJ2-1,CASTSGNEQFF,TGTGCCAGCACTAGTGGGAATGAGCAGTTCTTC
TRBV7-2,-,few,TRBJ1-6,CASSLERQINSPLHF,TGTGCCAGCAGCCTCGAGAGACAGATTAATTCACCCCTCCACTTT
TRBV15,TRBD1,many,TRBJ1-5,CATSRDRGRQPQHF,TGTGCCACCAGCCGAGACAGGGGGCGGCAGCCCCAGCATTTT
TRBV27,-,-,TRBJ2-7,CASRVRVTNYEQYF,TGTGCCAGCAGGGTCCGGGTAACAAACTACGAGCAGTACTTC
TRBV20-1,TRBD1,many,TRBJ1-2,CSALGQGVILLF,TGCAGTGCTCTCGGACAGGGGGTAATTTTGCTCTTC
TRBV28,-,many,TRBJ2-6,CASSPTTGAGANVLTF,TGTGCCAGCAGTCCAACGACAGGAGCTGGGGCCAACGTCCTGACTTTC
TRBV13,TRBD2,many,TRBJ2-7,CASSARSSGTREQYF,TGTGCCAGCAGCGCGCGATCTAGCGGGACCCGCGAGCAGTACTTC
TRBV28,-,many,TRBJ2-1,CASRLIASNEQFF,TGTGCCAGCAGGCTAATAGCGTCGAATGAGCAGTTCTTC
TRBV24-1,-,many,TRBJ2-3,CATSDLLESATQYF,TGTGCCACCAGTGATTTGCTCGAGTCGGCGACGCAGTATTTT
TRBV6-2/TRBV6-3,TRBD1,many,TRBJ2-7,CASSNRGHSYEQYF,TGTGCCAGCAGCAACAGGGGGCACTCCTACGAGCAGTACTTC
TRBV27,-,-,TRBJ2-7,CASSSMGSLSYEQYF,TGTGCCAGCAGTTCCATGGGCAGCCTCTCCTACGAGCAGTACTTC
TRBV6-1,-,few,TRBJ2-7,CASSYTSGRGYTYEQYF,TGTGCCAGCAGTTACACCTCAGGGAGGGGGTATACCTACGAGCAGTACTTC
TRBV29-1,-,few,TRBJ1-1,CSVEESAEAFF,TGCAGCGTTGAAGAGAGTGCTGAAGCTTTCTTT
TRBV4-2,TRBD2,many,TRBJ2-2,CASSQGTSGLVTGELFF,TGTGCCAGCAGCCAAGGGACTAGCGGTTTGGTCACCGGGGAGCTGTTTTTT
TRBV28,-,many,TRBJ1-2,CASRRDYGYTF,TGTGCCAGCAGACGTGACTATGGCTACACCTTC
TRBV7-8,TRBD1,many,TRBJ1-1,CASSLADRGSTEAFF,TGTGCCAGCAGCTTAGCTGACAGGGGAAGCACTGAAGCTTTCTTT
TRBV13,TRBD2,few,TRBJ2-1,CASSSGLAGEGRYNERFF,TGTGCCAGCAGCTCTGGTTTAGCGGGAGAGGGGAGGTACAATGAGCGGTTCTTC
TRBV6-1,-,many,TRBJ2-5,CASRVGGETQYF,TGTGCCAGCAGGGTCGGGGGAGAGACCCAGTACTTC
TRBV30,-,many,TRBJ1-3,CAWKGIGNTIYF,TGTGCCTGGAAAGGCATTGGAAACACCATATATTTT
TRBV28,TRBD1,many,TRBJ2-2,CASSSGGTGGFGELFF,TGTGCCAGCAGTTCTGGGGGGACAGGGGGCTTTGGGGAGCTGTTTTTT